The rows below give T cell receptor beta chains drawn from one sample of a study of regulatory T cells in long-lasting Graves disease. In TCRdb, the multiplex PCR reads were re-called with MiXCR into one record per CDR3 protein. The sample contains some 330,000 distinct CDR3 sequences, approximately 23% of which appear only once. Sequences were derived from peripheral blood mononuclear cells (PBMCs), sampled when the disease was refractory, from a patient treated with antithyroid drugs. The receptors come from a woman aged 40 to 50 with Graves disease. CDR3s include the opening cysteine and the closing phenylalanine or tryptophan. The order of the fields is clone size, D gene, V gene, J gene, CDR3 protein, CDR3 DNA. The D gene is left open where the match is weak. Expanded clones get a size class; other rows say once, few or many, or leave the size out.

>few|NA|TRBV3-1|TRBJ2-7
CASSQFRGGEQYF
TGTGCCAGCAGCCAATTCAGGGGGGGGGAGCAGTACTTC
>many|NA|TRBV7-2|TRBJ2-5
CASSLTRTVYQETQYF
TGTGCCAGCAGCCTAACTAGGACAGTCTACCAAGAGACCCAGTACTTC
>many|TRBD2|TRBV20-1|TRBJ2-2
CSARDLLAGGPRTGELFF
TGCAGTGCTAGAGATCTACTAGCGGGAGGGCCGCGGACCGGGGAGCTGTTTTTT
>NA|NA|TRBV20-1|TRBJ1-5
CSARARVSGNQPQHF
TGCAGTGCTAGAGCTAGGGTGAGTGGCAATCAGCCCCAGCATTTT
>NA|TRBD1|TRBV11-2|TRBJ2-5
CASSYRDIRGETQYF
TGTGCCAGCAGCTACCGGGACATCAGGGGGGAGACCCAGTACTTC
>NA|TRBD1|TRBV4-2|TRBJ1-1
CASSPRTGGGGTEAFF
TGTGCCAGCAGCCCCCGGACAGGGGGCGGCGGCACTGAAGCTTTCTTT
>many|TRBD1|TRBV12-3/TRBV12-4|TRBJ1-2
CASSKGQGEGYTF
TGTGCCAGCAGTAAGGGACAGGGGGAAGGCTACACCTTC
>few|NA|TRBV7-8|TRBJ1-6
CASSFGYNSPLHF
TGTGCCAGCAGCTTCGGTTATAATTCACCCCTCCACTTT
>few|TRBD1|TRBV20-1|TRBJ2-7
CSARDPGGRYEQYF
TGCAGTGCTAGAGATCCAGGGGGTCGTTACGAGCAGTACTTC
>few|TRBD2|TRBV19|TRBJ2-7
CASSKLAGPQNEQYF
TGTGCCAGTAGCAAACTAGCGGGGCCGCAGAACGAGCAGTACTTC